These 14 T cell receptor beta chains originate from one sample sequenced in a study of blood T cell repertoires in COVID-19. Clones were sequenced by immunoSEQ multiplex PCR, and TCRdb holds only the in-frame ones, with some missing. The sample records about 87,000 clones, 86% being singletons. The sample taken for sequencing was peripheral blood. The receptors here all came from a human donor in a cohort sampled during active COVID-19.

The CDR3 reads CASSWGATPSEKLFF. Here the CDR3 DNA reads TGTGCCAGCAGCTGGGGCGCGACGCCCAGTGAAAAACTGTTTTTT. The chain uses TRBV5-6 and TRBJ1-4; TRBD1 might be the D (5 bases). Per germline, CDR1 SGHDT and CDR2 YYEEEE. V was trimmed by 3 bases and J by 7 bases, leaving 16 bases between them. The CDR3 loop spans 15 amino acids. Full variable domain (missing parts from reference TRBV5-6 and TRBJ1-4): DAGVTQSPTHLIKTRGQQVTLRCSPKSGHDTVSWYQQALGQGPQFIFQYYEEEERQRGNFPDRFSGHQFPNYSSELNVNALLLGDSALYLCASSWGATPSEKLFFGSGTQLSVL.

J is TRBJ1-2 and V is TRBV4-1; 7 nucleotides agree with TRBD1. The germline V gene has CDR1 MGHRA and CDR2 YSYEKL. The CDR3 length is 13 residues. J lost 5 bases, V lost 2 bases, and 2 bases had no gene match. The CDR3 here is CASSQNRGYGYTF. CDR3 DNA: TGCGCCAGCAGCCAAAACAGGGGTTATGGCTACACCTTC.

This chain uses TRBV4-1 with TRBJ1-1, with 9 bases fitting TRBD1. Germline trimming cut 2 bases from V and 6 bases from J; bases unmatched to any gene: 4. The CDR3 is 14 amino acids. The germline V gene has CDR1 MGHRA and CDR2 YSYEKL. CDR3 sequence: CASSQTGQGSEAFF. CDR3 DNA sequence: TGCGCCAGCAGCCAAACGGGACAGGGCTCTGAAGCTTTCTTT.

This clone has only one observation. This rearrangement joins TRBV7-9 to TRBJ2-7, with TRBD2 matching 8 bases. The V segment lost 7 bases and the J segment 2 bases; nucleotides outside the gene matches: 10. The germline CDR1 and CDR2 sequences are SEHNR and FQNEAQ (reference sequence). This CDR3 region has 15 residues. Here the CDR3 reads CASTSSSGLPYEQYF. Here the CDR3 DNA reads TGTGCCAGCACCTCCTCTAGCGGGCTCCCCTACGAGCAGTACTTC. The whole variable domain, filled in from reference TRBV7-9 and TRBJ2-7, reads DTGVSQNPRHKITKRGQNVTFRCDPISEHNRLYWYRQTLGQGPEFLTYFQNEAQLEKSRLLSDRFSAERPKGSFSTLEIQRTEQGDSAMYLCASTSSSGLPYEQYFGPGTRLTVT.

The chain joins TRBV19 to TRBJ1-2; 8 nucleotides agree with TRBD1. Germline V gene data show CDR1 as LNHDA and CDR2 as SQIVND (reference sequence). This CDR3 has 13 amino acids. V was clipped by 7 bases and J by 7 bases; unmatched bases: 8. The CDR3 loop reads CASTSDRDGGYTF. The CDR3 coding sequence is TGTGCCAGTACCTCGGACAGGGACGGTGGCTACACCTTC.

The genes are TRBV10-2 and TRBJ2-7; perhaps TRBD2 as D (7 bases). Trimming took 3 bases from V and 5 from J, leaving 17 bases between them. CDR1 is WSHSY, CDR2 SAAADI, per germline. The CDR3 extends over 15 amino acids. The CDR3 is CASSDAGARLNEQYF. DNA for the CDR3: TGCGCCAGCAGTGACGCGGGGGCGCGGTTGAACGAGCAGTACTTC.

Only a few counts were recorded for this clone. The CDR3 reads CASTPSGRASGEQYF. In nucleotides, the CDR3 is TGTGCCAGCACTCCCAGCGGGAGGGCCTCCGGCGAGCAGTACTTC. The chain carries TRBV5-4 and TRBJ2-7; 10 bases are a match to TRBD2. The CDR3 spans 15 residues. Losses at the gene ends were 6 bases for V and 6 bases for J; bases not matched to a gene: 12. The germline V gene has CDR1 SGHNT and CDR2 YYREEE (reference sequence).

The gene calls are TRBV11-2 and TRBJ2-2; a possible D gene is TRBD1 (5 bases). Germline V gene sequence: CDR1 SGHAT, CDR2 FQNNGV. V lost 3 bases, J lost 1 base, and 12 bases lay in between. The CDR3 loop spans 16 amino acids. Written as DNA, the CDR3 is TGTGCCAGCAGCTTTAAGGGTAGGGGGAACACCGGGGAGCTGTTTTTT. It codes for CASSFKGRGNTGELFF.

CDR3 coding DNA: TGTGCCAGCCGGACAGGGAATTTGGATACGCAGTATTTT. It encodes CASRTGNLDTQYF. The V and J genes are TRBV28 and TRBJ2-3, with 8 bases matching TRBD1. The CDR3 sequence is 13 residues long. Germline trimming cut 8 bases from V and 6 bases from J; bases unmatched to any gene: 7. CDR1 and CDR2 (germline): MDHEN, SYDVKM.

The V gene is TRBV7-2, the J gene TRBJ2-3; D remains ambiguous. CDR1 SGHTA and CDR2 FQGNSA come from the germline V gene. The CDR3 totals 15 residues. Trimming pared 3 bases from V and 0 bases from J, leaving 10 bases between. Here the CDR3 DNA reads TGTGCCAGCAGCTTGCGGTTCTCTAGCACAGATACGCAGTATTTT. Protein product: CASSLRFSSTDTQYF. Based on the CDR3 plus reference TRBV7-2 and TRBJ2-3, the full variable domain is GAGVSQSPSNKVTEKGKDVELRCDPISGHTALYWYRQSLGQGLEFLIYFQGNSAPDKSGLPSDRFSAERTGGSVSTLTIQRTQQEDSAVYLCASSLRFSSTDTQYFGPGTRLTVL.

The chain has TRBV7-8 and TRBJ2-2; unclear D gene. In germline, CDR1 is SGHVS, CDR2 FQNEAQ. The CDR3 extends over 15 amino acids. The V end was cut by 0 bases, the J end by 4 bases, with 9 bases between. The CDR3 loop is CASSLARLSTGELFF. CDR3 coding DNA: TGTGCCAGCAGCTTAGCCAGGTTGAGCACCGGGGAGCTGTTTTTT.

This chain connects TRBV6-5 to TRBJ2-5, with a tentative D call TRBD2 (6 bases). The V gene's germline CDR1 is MNHEY and CDR2 SVGAGI. The CDR3 has 15 amino acids. The V and J ends lost 8 bases and 0 bases respectively, with 16 bases between them. The CDR3 loop reads CASSRRDLDQETQYF. CDR3 DNA: TGTGCCAGCTCCCGGAGGGACCTAGACCAAGAGACCCAGTACTTC.

The genes are TRBV6-6 and TRBJ1-2; 10 positions match TRBD1. The germline CDR1 and CDR2 sequences are MNHNY and SVGAGI (reference sequence). The CDR3 covers 14 residues. The junction had 12 bases not matched to a gene; V was cut back by 6 bases and J by 11 bases. As DNA, the CDR3 is TGTGCCAGCAGACCCACTGGGACAGGGGCGCAATACACCTTC. This codes for CASRPTGTGAQYTF.

This clone occurred a few times. This chain connects TRBV5-1 to TRBJ1-2; 8 bases are shared with TRBD1. With 2 bases clipped from V and 6 bases from J, the junction kept 3 bases outside the gene matches. CDR1 and CDR2 (germline): SGHRS, YFSETQ. The CDR3 contains 13 residues. The CDR3 loop reads CASSLVTGDGYTF. In nucleotides, the CDR3 is TGCGCCAGCAGCTTAGTGACAGGGGATGGCTACACCTTC. The variable domain in full, completed from reference TRBV5-1 and TRBJ1-2, reads KAGVTQTPRYLIKTRGQQVTLSCSPISGHRSVSWYQQTPGQGLQFLFEYFSETQRNKGNFPGRFSGRQFSNSRSEMNVSTLELGDSALYLCASSLVTGDGYTFGSGTRLTVV.